Listed below are T cell receptor beta chains from one sample, sequenced in a study of cytomegalovirus exposure and HLA in healthy donors. The protocol was immunoSEQ multiplex PCR, while the TCRdb copy is restricted to in-frame clones and leaves out a portion. The sample has approximately 72,000 clones, roughly four fifths seen once. Material for sequencing was PBMCs. The receptors derive from a man aged 18 to 30 in good health and CMV-seronegative. CDR3s include the opening cysteine and the closing phenylalanine or tryptophan. The order of the fields is clone size, V gene, J gene, D gene, CDR3 protein, CDR3 DNA. The D gene is left open where the match is weak. Clone size is stated in some rows and not others, as once, few, many or a class when expanded.

size: few; V: TRBV2; J: TRBJ1-5; D: -; CDR3: CASSEDRNSNQPQHF; DNA: TGTGCCAGCAGCGAGGACAGAAATAGCAATCAGCCCCAGCATTTT
size: -; V: TRBV28; J: TRBJ2-3; D: -; CDR3: CASSLRGVGTDTQYF; DNA: TGTGCCAGCAGTTTGCGGGGAGTCGGCACAGATACGCAGTATTTT
size: -; V: TRBV5-1; J: TRBJ2-7; D: -; CDR3: CASSSRGSNPHEQYF; DNA: TGCGCCAGCAGCTCCAGGGGTTCCAATCCCCACGAGCAGTACTTC
size: once; V: TRBV7-8; J: TRBJ2-2; D: TRBD2; CDR3: CASSIRGGRITGELFF; DNA: TGTGCCAGCAGCATACGGGGGGGCCGTATCACCGGGGAGCTGTTTTTT
size: -; V: TRBV7-9; J: TRBJ1-1; D: -; CDR3: CASSPGGAPGAFF; DNA: TGTGCCAGCAGTCCTGGGGGGGCCCCCGGGGCTTTCTTT
size: -; V: TRBV7-6; J: TRBJ2-5; D: TRBD2; CDR3: CASSLGGGRRQETQYF; DNA: TGTGCCAGCAGCTTAGGGGGGGGAAGGAGGCAAGAGACCCAGTACTTC
size: -; V: TRBV5-1; J: TRBJ2-7; D: TRBD2; CDR3: CASSLTSGNSYEQYF; DNA: TGCGCCAGCAGCTTGACTAGCGGGAACTCCTACGAGCAGTACTTC
size: -; V: TRBV19; J: TRBJ2-7; D: -; CDR3: CASSITGSGEQYF; DNA: TGTGCCAGTAGTATTACCGGGTCGGGGGAGCAGTACTTC
size: once; V: TRBV29-1; J: TRBJ2-3; D: TRBD2; CDR3: CSVEEGGSGTDTQYF; DNA: TGCAGCGTTGAAGAGGGGGGTAGCGGGACAGATACGCAGTATTTT
size: -; V: TRBV6-5; J: TRBJ2-7; D: TRBD1; CDR3: CASSLQGDSYEQYF; DNA: TGTGCCAGCAGTTTGCAGGGGGATTCCTACGAGCAGTACTTC
size: -; V: TRBV7-9; J: TRBJ2-7; D: TRBD2; CDR3: CASSSPTSGPAYEQYF; DNA: TGTGCCAGCAGCTCCCCGACTAGCGGGCCCGCCTACGAGCAGTACTTC
size: -; V: TRBV28; J: TRBJ2-7; D: TRBD1; CDR3: CASLDRTLTYEQYF; DNA: TGTGCCAGCCTGGACAGGACCCTTACCTACGAGCAGTACTTC
size: -; V: TRBV11-2; J: TRBJ2-7; D: -; CDR3: CASSPRAYEQYF; DNA: TGTGCCAGCAGCCCTAGAGCCTACGAGCAGTACTTC
size: -; V: TRBV28; J: TRBJ2-1; D: -; CDR3: CASSLTDGYNEQFF; DNA: TGTGCCAGCAGTTTAACAGACGGATACAATGAGCAGTTCTTC
size: -; V: TRBV6-1; J: TRBJ1-5; D: TRBD1; CDR3: CASSAQGVVNQPQHF; DNA: TGTGCCAGCAGTGCACAGGGGGTAGTAAATCAGCCCCAGCATTTT
size: -; V: TRBV19; J: TRBJ2-3; D: TRBD2; CDR3: CASSRGGTDTQYF; DNA: TGTGCCAGTAGTCGGGGGGGGACAGATACGCAGTATTTT
size: -; V: TRBV7-9; J: TRBJ2-7; D: -; CDR3: CASSLSGISYEQYF; DNA: TGTGCCAGCAGCCTTAGCGGAATTTCCTACGAGCAGTACTTC
size: -; V: TRBV2; J: TRBJ2-3; D: TRBD1; CDR3: CASRYGQGTTDTQYF; DNA: TGTGCCAGCAGATACGGACAGGGGACAACAGATACGCAGTATTTT
size: once; V: TRBV7-3; J: TRBJ2-3; D: -; CDR3: CASSSPPGGGGSTDTQYF; DNA: TGTGCCAGCAGCTCCCCCCCGGGGGGCGGGGGTAGCACAGATACGCAGTATTTT
size: once; V: TRBV9; J: TRBJ2-3; D: TRBD2; CDR3: CASSPRLGGGDTQYF; DNA: TGTGCCAGCAGCCCCCGTTTGGGGGGGGGTGATACGCAGTATTTT
size: -; V: TRBV4-1; J: TRBJ2-3; D: -; CDR3: CASSLILRDTQYF; DNA: TGCGCCAGCAGCCTGATTTTGCGGGATACGCAGTATTTT
size: -; V: TRBV19; J: TRBJ1-5; D: -; CDR3: CASSRGAQPQHF; DNA: TGTGCCAGTAGTCGCGGGGCCCAGCCCCAGCATTTT
size: -; V: TRBV28; J: TRBJ2-7; D: TRBD1; CDR3: CASSWSLQGPSQTSYEQYF; DNA: TGTGCCAGCAGTTGGTCGTTACAGGGGCCCTCTCAAACCTCCTACGAGCAGTACTTC
size: -; V: TRBV29-1; J: TRBJ2-7; D: -; CDR3: CSVEDRGGYEQYF; DNA: TGCAGCGTTGAAGACCGTGGGGGGTACGAGCAGTACTTC
size: few; V: TRBV4-1; J: TRBJ1-3; D: -; CDR3: CASSQGTDYSGNTIYF; DNA: TGCGCCAGCAGCCAAGGGACGGACTACTCTGGAAACACCATATATTTT
size: few; V: TRBV19; J: TRBJ1-5; D: -; CDR3: CASSNRASSQHF; DNA: TGTGCCAGTAGTAACAGAGCTTCGTCCCAGCATTTT
size: -; V: TRBV4-3; J: TRBJ2-7; D: -; CDR3: CASSQEEGHEQYF; DNA: TGCGCCAGCAGCCAAGAAGAGGGCCACGAGCAGTACTTC
size: -; V: TRBV27; J: TRBJ2-1; D: -; CDR3: CASSPLPGATLESGGRLSYNEQFF; DNA: TGTGCCAGCAGTCCACTTCCGGGGGCCACTTTAGAATCCGGCGGGAGACTGTCCTACAATGAGCAGTTCTTC
size: -; V: TRBV29-1; J: TRBJ2-7; D: TRBD2; CDR3: CSSPWGGSYFHEQYF; DNA: TGCAGCTCACCGTGGGGGGGGTCATATTTCCACGAGCAGTACTTC
size: -; V: TRBV15; J: TRBJ1-2; D: -; CDR3: CATDQAEKQNYGYTF; DNA: TGTGCCACGGATCAGGCAGAAAAACAAAACTATGGCTACACCTTC
size: once; V: TRBV5-6; J: TRBJ1-1; D: -; CDR3: CASSLTRVETEAFF; DNA: TGTGCCAGCAGCTTGACGAGGGTTGAGACTGAAGCTTTCTTT
size: -; V: TRBV5-8; J: TRBJ2-7; D: -; CDR3: CASSLGYSSYEQYF; DNA: TGTGCCAGCAGCTTGGGGTACAGCTCCTACGAGCAGTACTTC
size: -; V: TRBV5-1; J: TRBJ1-1; D: TRBD1; CDR3: CASSLDALTGRDTEAFF; DNA: TGCGCCAGCAGCTTGGACGCGCTGACAGGGAGAGACACTGAAGCTTTCTTT
size: -; V: TRBV28; J: TRBJ2-7; D: TRBD1; CDR3: CASSLTGELYEQYF; DNA: TGTGCCAGCAGTTTGACAGGGGAACTCTACGAGCAGTACTTC
size: -; V: TRBV28; J: TRBJ1-5; D: -; CDR3: CASSPRAGQPQHF; DNA: TGTGCCAGCAGCCCCCGAGCTGGTCAGCCCCAGCATTTT
size: -; V: TRBV4-3; J: TRBJ2-5; D: TRBD1; CDR3: CASSQVTGGWETQYF; DNA: TGCGCCAGCAGCCAAGTTACAGGGGGCTGGGAGACCCAGTACTTC
size: -; V: TRBV2; J: TRBJ1-4; D: -; CDR3: CASSEDSRRANEKLFF; DNA: TGTGCCAGCAGTGAAGACAGTCGGCGGGCTAATGAAAAACTGTTTTTT
size: -; V: TRBV6-5; J: TRBJ1-4; D: -; CDR3: CASRQGRDEKLFF; DNA: TGTGCCAGCAGGCAGGGGCGCGACGAAAAACTGTTTTTT
size: -; V: TRBV4-2; J: TRBJ1-5; D: -; CDR3: CASSLPGSNQPQHF; DNA: TGTGCCAGCAGCTTACCGGGTAGCAATCAGCCCCAGCATTTT
size: -; V: TRBV5-1; J: TRBJ2-7; D: -; CDR3: CASSLVRDTDYEQYF; DNA: TGCGCCAGCAGCTTGGTCCGGGACACCGACTACGAGCAGTACTTC
size: -; V: TRBV7-2; J: TRBJ1-2; D: -; CDR3: CASSSYRVTNYGYTF; DNA: TGTGCCAGCAGCTCCTACAGGGTTACTAACTATGGCTACACCTTC
size: -; V: TRBV6-5; J: TRBJ2-7; D: -; CDR3: CASSSGGYEQYF; DNA: TGTGCCAGCAGTTCAGGGGGGTACGAGCAGTACTTC
size: -; V: TRBV28; J: TRBJ1-6; D: -; CDR3: CASLGQLGSPLHF; DNA: TGTGCCAGCCTAGGACAGCTTGGTTCACCCCTCCACTTT
size: -; V: TRBV19; J: TRBJ2-1; D: TRBD2; CDR3: CASIDLGLAGNNEQFF; DNA: TGTGCCAGTATCGACCTGGGACTAGCGGGAAACAATGAGCAGTTCTTC
size: few; V: TRBV6-1; J: TRBJ2-7; D: -; CDR3: CASSSRVHEQYF; DNA: TGTGCCAGCAGCAGCAGGGTCCACGAGCAGTACTTC
size: -; V: TRBV6-1; J: TRBJ1-1; D: -; CDR3: CASSEPRAFF; DNA: TGTGCCAGCAGTGAACCCCGAGCTTTCTTT
size: -; V: TRBV9; J: TRBJ1-5; D: TRBD1; CDR3: CASSVEDRYDQPQHF; DNA: TGTGCCAGCAGCGTAGAGGACAGGTACGATCAGCCCCAGCATTTT
size: once; V: TRBV25-1; J: TRBJ2-3; D: -; CDR3: CASKRDISTDTQYF; DNA: TGTGCCAGCAAGCGGGACATTAGCACAGATACGCAGTATTTT
size: -; V: TRBV28; J: TRBJ2-7; D: TRBD2; CDR3: CASSRLASYEQYF; DNA: TGTGCCAGCAGTCGACTAGCGTCTTACGAGCAGTACTTC
size: -; V: TRBV28; J: TRBJ1-2; D: -; CDR3: CASSPDLRGYGYTF; DNA: TGTGCCAGCAGTCCTGACCTAAGAGGCTATGGCTACACCTTC